Each of the 22 T cell receptor beta chains below was sequenced from the same sample in a study of graft-versus-host responses after intestinal transplantation. The graft tissue was processed, and this released both intraepithelial and lamina propria lymphocytes. Clones were sequenced by immunoSEQ multiplex PCR, and TCRdb holds only the in-frame ones, with some missing. The profile covers tens of thousands of clones, with roughly four fifths appearing a single time and 3% taken by the ten largest. Here the sequenced sample was ileum tissue, taken 12 days after intestinal transplant. The receptors were gathered from a human patient who received an intestinal transplant, so some T cells may come from the graft donor.

The chain uses TRBV6-6 and TRBJ2-7; no firm D call. This CDR3 is 12 amino acids long. Trimming removed 4 bases from V and 4 bases from J, with 8 bases in between. Germline loops: CDR1 MNHNY, CDR2 SVGAGI (reference sequence). The CDR3 DNA reads TGTGCCAGCAGTTCCAAAACATACGAGCAGTACTTC. Its protein is CASSSKTYEQYF.

V is TRBV5-4 and J is TRBJ1-4; D is ambiguous. Trimming removed 4 bases from V and 4 bases from J, with 14 bases in between. The CDR3 is 15 amino acids. Per the germline V gene, CDR1 is SGHNT and CDR2 is YYREEE (reference sequence). The CDR3 DNA follows: TGTGCCAGCAGCCACAACCCTTTGCTTAATGAAAAACTGTTTTTT. Translating gives CASSHNPLLNEKLFF.

About this clone itself: The junction departs from germline at one end; a sequencing error may be responsible. CDR3 DNA sequence: TGTGCCAGCAGCTTTGTCCACAGAGACTATGGCTACACCTTC. This gives the protein CASSFVHRDYGYTF. The J gene is TRBJ1-2, the V gene TRBV5-3; D not resolved. TRBV5-3 is classed as an ORF, of uncertain function. The CDR3 has 14 amino acids.

The chain has TRBV28 and TRBJ2-7; D is unclear. This CDR3 has 17 amino acids. Germline V CDR1 and CDR2: MDHEN, SYDVKM. The germline V and J ends were trimmed by 1 base and 5 bases, with 21 bases remaining between them. CDR3 bases: TGTGCCAGCAGTTTATTGTTTACGTCCCCTAGGTCGGACGAGCAGTACTTC. Encoded protein: CASSLLFTSPRSDEQYF. Combining the CDR3 with reference TRBV28 and TRBJ2-7 gives the whole variable domain DVKVTQSSRYLVKRTGEKVFLECVQDMDHENMFWYRQDPGLGLRLIYFSYDVKMKEKGDIPEGYSVSREKKERFSLILESASTNQTSMYLCASSLLFTSPRSDEQYFGPGTRLTVT.

Here the CDR3 DNA reads TGTGCCAGCAGCTTTAGCGGGGCAAACAATGAGCAGTTCTTC. The encoded protein is CASSFSGANNEQFF. The chain combines TRBV7-3 with TRBJ2-1; TRBD2 matches at 8 bases. This CDR3 region has 14 residues. CDR1 and CDR2 (germline): SGHTA, FQGTGA. V gave up 3 bases and J gave up 5 bases; unmatched junction bases: 3.

The rearrangement uses TRBV6-1 and TRBJ2-1; 10 bases align to TRBD1. The length of the CDR3 is 14 residues. Germline CDR1 and CDR2: MNHNS and SASEGT. Germline trimming cut 6 bases from V and 3 bases from J; bases unmatched to any gene: 2. CDR3 residues: CASSWTGGYNEQFF. CDR3 DNA sequence: TGTGCCAGCAGCTGGACAGGGGGCTACAATGAGCAGTTCTTC.

The chain has TRBV5-1 and TRBJ2-3; 9 bases line up with TRBD2. The CDR3 is made up of 16 amino acids. Germline CDR1 and CDR2: SGHRS and YFSETQ. The trim removed 2 bases at V and 6 bases at J, leaving 10 bases unmatched. This chain's CDR3 is CASSFERGEVMDTQYF. CDR3 sequence (DNA): TGCGCCAGCAGCTTTGAGCGGGGGGAAGTAATGGATACGCAGTATTTT.

The J gene is TRBJ2-6, the V gene TRBV29-1, with D possibly matching TRBD2 (6 bases). The CDR3 has 14 residues. Germline-derived CDR1 and CDR2 are SQVTM and ANQGSEA. V shed 3 bases and J shed 0 bases, with 6 bases lying between them. The CDR3 is CSVEGGSGANVLTF. DNA of the CDR3: TGCAGCGTTGAGGGGGGCTCTGGGGCCAACGTCCTGACTTTC.

The genes are TRBV6-5 and TRBJ1-1; TRBD1 might be the D (5 bases). CDR3 length equals 15 residues. The germline V and J ends were trimmed by 4 bases and 4 bases, with 16 bases remaining between them. Germline lookup yields CDR1 MNHEY and CDR2 SVGAGI. The CDR3 DNA is TGTGCCAGCAGTTCCGATGGATACAGGAGCACTGAAGCTTTCTTT. Translating it yields CASSSDGYRSTEAFF.

This chain links TRBV7-8 with TRBJ2-7, with D possibly matching TRBD2 (6 bases). V was clipped by 4 bases and J by 6 bases, with 16 bases between them. This CDR3 region has 14 residues. Germline V gene lookup returns CDR1 SGHVS and CDR2 FQNEAQ. The CDR3 DNA is TGTGCCAGCAGCTCCCGAGGCGGGACGGGCGAGCAGTACTTC. Protein sequence: CASSSRGGTGEQYF.

The chain links TRBV6-5 to TRBJ1-3; 8 bases map to TRBD1. The trim removed 10 bases at V and 3 bases at J, leaving 11 bases unmatched. Per the germline V gene, CDR1 is MNHEY and CDR2 is SVGAGI. The CDR3 has 15 residues. The CDR3 reads CATRPDRVDGNTIYF. The CDR3 region has the DNA TGTGCCACCAGGCCGGACAGGGTCGATGGAAACACCATATATTTT.

The chain carries TRBV11-2 and TRBJ1-4; D is undetermined. Germline V CDR1 and CDR2: SGHAT, FQNNGV. Deletions cut 0 bases from V and 8 bases from J, with 13 bases between. The CDR3 is made up of 15 amino acids. Written as DNA, the CDR3 is TGTGCCAGCAGCTTAGATCGACGGCGGGTAGAAAAACTGTTTTTT. Amino acids: CASSLDRRRVEKLFF.

This chain links TRBV18 with TRBJ2-3; D is possibly TRBD2 (6 bases). V lost 3 bases, J lost 4 bases, and 11 bases lay in between. This CDR3 comprises 14 residues. CDR1 is KGHSH, CDR2 LQKENI, per germline. CDR3 region: CASSPTRDPDTQYF. The CDR3 coding sequence is TGTGCCAGCTCACCGACTAGAGACCCAGATACGCAGTATTTT.

The chain links TRBV6-7 to TRBJ2-1, with 8 positions matching TRBD2. TRBV6-7 is assigned to the ORF class and has an uncertain function. Trimming took 6 bases from V and 2 from J; bases not matched to a gene: 3. The CDR3 loop spans 14 amino acids. In DNA form, the CDR3 reads TGTGCCAGCAGGAGCGGGGGCCCCTACAATGAGCAGTTCTTC. It codes for CASRSGGPYNEQFF.

CDR3 sequence (DNA): TGTGCCAGCAGCCCAGGGGGTGGCACTGAAGCTTTCTTT. Protein: CASSPGGGTEAFF. This chain joins TRBV27 and TRBJ1-1; the match to TRBD1 covers 7 bases. The ends lost 6 bases at V and 4 bases at J; junction bases unmatched: 5. CDR1 is MNHEY, CDR2 SMNVEV, per germline (reference sequence). This CDR3 has 13 residues.

The V call is TRBV19, the J call TRBJ2-1, with TRBD1 matching over 7 bases. The CDR3 loop spans 14 amino acids. Germline CDR1 and CDR2: LNHDA and SQIVND (reference sequence). V trimming: 8 bases; J trimming: 7 bases; junction bases outside the gene matches: 11. CDR3 residues: CASVEAQGTNEQFF. CDR3 DNA sequence: TGTGCCAGTGTAGAGGCACAGGGGACGAATGAGCAGTTCTTC.

The chain employs TRBV27 and TRBJ1-5, with a tentative D call TRBD1 (5 bases). The V end lost 2 bases, the J end lost 3 bases, and 8 bases lay between the germline ends. This CDR3 is 14 amino acids long. The germline V gene encodes CDR1 MNHEY and CDR2 SMNVEV (reference sequence). CDR3 sequence reads: CASSLGADNQPQHF. The DNA of the CDR3 is TGTGCCAGCAGTTTAGGGGCAGACAATCAGCCCCAGCATTTT.

CDR3 region: CASSLGAAGIEKLFF. DNA of the CDR3: TGTGCCAGCAGCTTAGGGGCAGCGGGAATTGAAAAACTGTTTTTT. V is TRBV11-2 and J is TRBJ1-4; D not certain. CDR3 length equals 15 residues. Trimming stripped 1 base from V and 7 bases from J, with 13 bases between. The germline V gene encodes CDR1 SGHAT and CDR2 FQNNGV.

This clone was counted once. This chain joins TRBV2 and TRBJ2-3; TRBD2 might be the D (6 bases). CDR3 length equals 13 residues. Looked up from germline, CDR1 is SNHLY and CDR2 is FYNNEI. Trimming cost V 11 bases and J 3 bases, with 15 bases left between them. CDR3 in amino acids: CAFPEAGTDTQYF. For the CDR3, the DNA is TGTGCCTTTCCCGAGGCGGGGACAGATACGCAGTATTTT. The entire variable domain, with the rest obtained from reference TRBV2 and TRBJ2-3, is as follows: EPEVTQTPSHQVTQMGQEVILRCVPISNHLYFYWYRQILGQKVEFLVSFYNNEISEKSEIFDDQFSVERPDGSNFTLKIRSTKLEDSAMYFCAFPEAGTDTQYFGPGTRLTVL.

This clone occurred once. The chain uses TRBV2 and TRBJ2-7; unclear D gene. This CDR3 comprises 14 residues. Germline V gives CDR1 SNHLY, CDR2 FYNNEI. Deletions cut 7 bases from V and 2 bases from J, with 15 bases between. CDR3 sequence reads: CASKDPNEAYEQYF. Here the CDR3 DNA reads TGTGCCAGCAAGGATCCGAATGAGGCCTACGAGCAGTACTTC.

The DNA for the CDR3 is TGCGCCAGCAGCTTTTTGTCCCCCCAGAACACTGAAGCTTTCTTT. Protein sequence: CASSFLSPQNTEAFF. The V gene is TRBV5-1, the J gene TRBJ1-1; no clear D gene. Trimming left V 2 bases short and J 1 base short, with 12 bases between. The germline V gene has CDR1 SGHRS and CDR2 YFSETQ. This CDR3 contains 15 residues. The full variable domain, rest sourced from reference TRBV5-1 and TRBJ1-1, is KAGVTQTPRYLIKTRGQQVTLSCSPISGHRSVSWYQQTPGQGLQFLFEYFSETQRNKGNFPGRFSGRQFSNSRSEMNVSTLELGDSALYLCASSFLSPQNTEAFFGQGTRLTVV.

This CDR3 is CASSIATASYEQYF. The CDR3 region has the DNA TGTGCCAGTAGTATTGCGACAGCTTCCTACGAGCAGTACTTC. V usage is TRBV19 and J usage is TRBJ2-7; the D gene is possibly TRBD1 (5 bases). The V and J ends lost 3 bases and 1 base respectively, with 10 bases between them. Per germline, CDR1 LNHDA and CDR2 SQIVND (reference sequence). This CDR3 is built from 14 residues.